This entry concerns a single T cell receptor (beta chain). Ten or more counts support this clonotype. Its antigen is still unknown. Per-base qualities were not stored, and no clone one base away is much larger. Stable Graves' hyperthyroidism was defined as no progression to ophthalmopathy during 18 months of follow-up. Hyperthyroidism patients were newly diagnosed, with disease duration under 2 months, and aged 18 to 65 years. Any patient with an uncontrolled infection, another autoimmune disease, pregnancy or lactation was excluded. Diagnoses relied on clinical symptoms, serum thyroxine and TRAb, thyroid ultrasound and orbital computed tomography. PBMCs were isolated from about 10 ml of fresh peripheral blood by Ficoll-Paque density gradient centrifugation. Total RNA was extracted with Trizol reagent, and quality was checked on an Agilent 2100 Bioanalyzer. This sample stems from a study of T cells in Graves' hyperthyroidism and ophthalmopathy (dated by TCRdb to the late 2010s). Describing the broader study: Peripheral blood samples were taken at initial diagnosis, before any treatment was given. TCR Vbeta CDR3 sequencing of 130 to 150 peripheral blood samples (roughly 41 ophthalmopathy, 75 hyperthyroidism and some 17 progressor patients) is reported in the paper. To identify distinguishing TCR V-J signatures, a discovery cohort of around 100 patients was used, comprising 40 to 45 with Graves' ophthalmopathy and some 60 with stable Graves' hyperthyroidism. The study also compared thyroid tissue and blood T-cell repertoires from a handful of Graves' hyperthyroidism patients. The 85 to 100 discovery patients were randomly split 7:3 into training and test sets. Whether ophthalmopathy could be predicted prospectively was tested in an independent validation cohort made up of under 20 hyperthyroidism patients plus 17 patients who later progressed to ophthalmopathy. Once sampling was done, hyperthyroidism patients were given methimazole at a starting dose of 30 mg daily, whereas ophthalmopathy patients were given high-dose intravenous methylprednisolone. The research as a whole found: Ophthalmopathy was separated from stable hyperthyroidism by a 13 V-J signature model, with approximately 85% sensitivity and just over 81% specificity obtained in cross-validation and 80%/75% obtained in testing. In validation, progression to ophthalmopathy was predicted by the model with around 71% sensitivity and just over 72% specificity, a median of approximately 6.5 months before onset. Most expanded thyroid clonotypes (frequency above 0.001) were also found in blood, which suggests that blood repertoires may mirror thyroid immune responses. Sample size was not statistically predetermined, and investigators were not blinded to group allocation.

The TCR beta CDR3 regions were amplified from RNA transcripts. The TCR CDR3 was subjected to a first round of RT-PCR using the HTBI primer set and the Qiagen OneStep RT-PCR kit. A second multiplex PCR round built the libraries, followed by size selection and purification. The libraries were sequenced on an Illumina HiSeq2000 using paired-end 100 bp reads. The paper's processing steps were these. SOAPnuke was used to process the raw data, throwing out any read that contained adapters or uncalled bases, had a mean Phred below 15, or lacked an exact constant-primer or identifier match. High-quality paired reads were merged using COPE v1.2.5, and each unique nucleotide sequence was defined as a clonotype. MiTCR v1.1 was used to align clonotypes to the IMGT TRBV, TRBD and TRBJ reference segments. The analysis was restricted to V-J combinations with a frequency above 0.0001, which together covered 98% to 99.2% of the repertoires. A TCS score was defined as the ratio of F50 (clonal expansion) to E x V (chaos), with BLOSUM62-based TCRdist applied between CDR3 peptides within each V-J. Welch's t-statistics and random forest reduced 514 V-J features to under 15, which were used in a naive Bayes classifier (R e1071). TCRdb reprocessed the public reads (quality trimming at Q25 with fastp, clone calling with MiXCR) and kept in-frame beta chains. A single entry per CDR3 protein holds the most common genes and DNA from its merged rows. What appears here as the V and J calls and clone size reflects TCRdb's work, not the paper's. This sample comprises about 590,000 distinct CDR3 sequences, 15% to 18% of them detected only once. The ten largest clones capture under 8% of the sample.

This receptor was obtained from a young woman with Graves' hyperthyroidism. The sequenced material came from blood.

The CDR3 corresponds to CASSQGTGTDTQYF. The DNA sequence reads TGTGCCAGCAGCCAAGGGACAGGCACAGATACGCAGTATTTT. Rearrangement joined TRBV7-2 to TRBJ2-3, with 7 central nucleotides matching TRBD1. Relative to germline, V is missing 5 bases and J is missing 1 base, with 3 bases of the junction outside any gene match. The CDR3 runs 14 amino acids, cysteine and phenylalanine included. The DNA shown is the 42-base CDR3, in frame from base 1. Sequences SGHTA (CDR1) and FQGNSA (CDR2) are obtained from the germline V gene.